This TCR beta chain was sequenced in a study of blood T cells in healthy people across ages (dated by TCRdb to 2013 to 2016). Regarding the study in general: In model experiments, template switching captured about one uniquely barcoded TCR beta cDNA molecule for every two T cells. The study measured age-related changes in TCR beta repertoire diversity using deep sequencing normalized with unique cDNA molecular identifiers. The donors were split into four age groups: young (average 16 years), middle-aged (about 40), aged (around 67) and long-lived (over 75). To avoid experimental bias, donors of different ages were randomly spread across the sequencing lanes. Two additional independent replicas of 1 million unique cDNA reads from the same blood draw were analyzed for two donors (one aged 18 to 30 and one aged 80 or older).

Study-wide conclusions, independent of this receptor: Estimates of total diversity from one million sequenced T cells were regarded as lower bounds and underestimates. Bulk unsorted PBMC profiling prevented conclusive comparison of naive and antigen-experienced compartments. A strong correlation was found between observed TCR beta diversity and the percentage of naive T cells measured by flow cytometry. As age increased, observed TCR beta diversity per million T cells dropped in a roughly linear way, and a significant reduction was already evident by age 40. The CMV infection status of donors was not known, potentially confounding age-related changes in expanded clonotypes. Compared with the aged group, the long-lived group had more naive CD4+ T cells, fewer expanded clones and increased TCR diversity, a pattern suggesting age selection.

For CDR1 and CDR2, the germline V gene lists MNHEY and SVGAGI. The CDR3 goes from the cysteine to the phenylalanine over 13 residues. Only the CDR3 DNA is retained, 39 bases long and in frame from the first base. V and J are trimmed by 6 bases and 6 bases, and the gene matches miss 7 bases of the junction. As to this clonotype: Its antigen remains undetermined. Qualities for individual bases were not recorded, and no much larger clone is one base off.

Library preparation used 5' RACE. Sequencing used an Illumina HiSeq 2500. A second about 7 to 11 cycle PCR used a sample-barcoded 5' primer and a J-beta primer mix. Each TCR beta cDNA molecule received a unique molecular identifier from a template-switch 5' adaptor carrying 12 random nucleotides. Each sample yielded at least 2.5 million CDR3-containing paired-end reads. First-strand cDNA was synthesized from all RNA with the Mint cDNA synthesis kit, primed by a TRBC-specific oligonucleotide. Following uracil-DNA glycosylase treatment, all cDNA underwent a first 18-cycle PCR with the universal primers M1SS and BC2_uni_R. Turning to the authors' computational methods: Normalization of each sample was performed by random selection of 1 million high-quality reads, each carrying a distinct molecular identifier. Reads with shared molecular identifiers were discarded instead of being binned into consensus sequences. CDR3 identification, clonotype clustering and error correction used MiTCR with a Q25 quality threshold and the strictest error-elimination algorithm. A nonparametric unseen species model with Euler transformation was used to estimate lower-bound total TCR beta diversity. Starting from the raw public reads, TCRdb applied fastp trimming at Q25, assembled clones with MiXCR and retained in-frame beta chains. Entries that share a CDR3 protein sequence are merged under the most common genes and DNA. For this entry, the V and J calls and clone size follow TCRdb and not the study's own pipeline. This sample holds 1.5 million to 2 million distinct CDR3 sequences; over 25% were observed only once. The ten largest clones capture about 7.7% of the sample.

The approximately 40 donors, aged about 6 to 95 years, were systemically healthy Caucasian individuals from Russia. Each donor gave approximately 10 milliliters of peripheral blood, collected into EDTA-treated Vacutainer tubes. Ficoll-Paque density-gradient centrifugation was used to isolate PBMCs, with at least 6.5 million per sample. Total RNA, at least 6 micrograms per sample, was extracted from PBMCs with Trizol reagent. For every donor, flow cytometry on a PBMC aliquot measured the percentage of naive CD45RAhigh/CD27high T cells. Sequencing was done on a sample of blood. This clonotype was sampled from a woman between 25 and 40 years old in good health. The sequence links TRBV6-5 to TRBJ1-2; TRBD1 aligns with 7 central bases. The CDR3 has the sequence CASRVRQGHGYTF. Here is the DNA: TGTGCCAGCAGGGTTCGACAGGGCCATGGCTACACCTTC.